The T cell receptor beta chain described here comes from a study of shared clonotypes between healthy human individuals. Concerning this clone: Antigen specificity is unknown.

Whole-study findings and limits: Clonotypes shared by all four donors outscored non-shared clonotypes in generation probability. Few donors limited the genetic and exposure-history diversity represented.

Looked up from germline, CDR1 is SGHTA and CDR2 is FQGNSA. The CDR3 loop spans 16 amino acids. V shed 0 bases and J shed 0 bases, with 9 bases lying between them. The method was immunoSEQ multiplex PCR; TCRdb's version includes in-frame clones alone and lacks a portion of them. The data show about 2 million clones, with roughly 94% seen just once and 0.1% to 0.15% held by the top ten. The TCR originated in a man between 18 and 35 years old in good health. This rearrangement joins TRBV7-2 to TRBJ1-3; no clear D. Material for sequencing was naive CD4+ T cells sorted from blood. Subset here: CD45RA+ positively selected. In DNA, the CDR3 is TGTGCCAGCAGCTTAGCGCAGCCCAACTCTGGAAACACCATATATTTT. It specifies CASSLAQPNSGNTIYF.